This TCR beta chain was retrieved from a study of T-cell reconstitution after alpha-beta-depleted transplantation in children. Study-wide results and limits: Several hundred expanded graft clones reportedly gave rise to the alpha-beta T cells present about two months after transplant.

V was pared by 0 bases and J by 3 bases, with 9 bases between. This CDR3 has 15 amino acids. The germline V gene has CDR1 WSHSY and CDR2 SAAADI. The TCRbeta library was prepared with unique molecular identifiers. TCRdb ran MiXCR on the PCR reads and lists one entry per CDR3 protein. The table lists approximately 82,000 distinct CDR3 sequences, less than 20% of them singletons, with roughly 21% in the top ten. As concerns this clonotype: Its antigen is as yet unknown.

The sequence was collected from a male patient aged 2 to 10 who had a stem cell transplant for acute lymphoblastic leukemia, so the T cells may come from the graft donor. The J gene is TRBJ1-5, the V gene TRBV10-2; unclear D gene. The specimen comprised PBMCs, mostly from graft donor cells, sampled 180 days after TCRalphabeta/CD19-depleted stem cell transplant. CDR3 nucleotides: TGCGCCAGCAGTGAGTCGGGGTTCCTCAATCAGCCCCAGCATTTT. Translating gives CASSESGFLNQPQHF.